The sequence of this T cell receptor (beta chain) was determined in a study of cytomegalovirus exposure and HLA in healthy donors. Study-wide points: After further analysis at a later stage, roughly 16,000 TCR beta sequences were associated with HLA alleles at 0.05 false discovery rate. The study designated 150 to 200 TCR beta chains cytomegalovirus-associated. Some V segments, including TRBV6-2 and TRBV6-3, were excluded as indistinguishable. In terms of immune exposure information, only CMV serostatus was available.

With regard to this clone: Its matching antigen is unknown.

V lost 3 bases, J lost 4 bases, and 7 bases lay in between. In germline, CDR1 is MNHEY, CDR2 SMNVEV (reference sequence). The CDR3 has 13 residues. PCR primers comprised 60 Vbeta and 13 Jbeta primers. The assay was immunoSEQ multiplex PCR, and TCRdb's table has in-frame clones only and misses some. Here the sample spans 30,000 to 40,000 clones, 40% to 45% being singletons. The rearrangement joins TRBV27 to TRBJ1-3; no definite D call. This TCR came from a woman aged 45 to 65 in good health and CMV-seronegative. What was sequenced was PBMCs. The CDR3 here is CASSFREGNTIYF. In DNA form, the CDR3 reads TGTGCCAGCAGTTTTCGGGAGGGAAACACCATATATTTT.